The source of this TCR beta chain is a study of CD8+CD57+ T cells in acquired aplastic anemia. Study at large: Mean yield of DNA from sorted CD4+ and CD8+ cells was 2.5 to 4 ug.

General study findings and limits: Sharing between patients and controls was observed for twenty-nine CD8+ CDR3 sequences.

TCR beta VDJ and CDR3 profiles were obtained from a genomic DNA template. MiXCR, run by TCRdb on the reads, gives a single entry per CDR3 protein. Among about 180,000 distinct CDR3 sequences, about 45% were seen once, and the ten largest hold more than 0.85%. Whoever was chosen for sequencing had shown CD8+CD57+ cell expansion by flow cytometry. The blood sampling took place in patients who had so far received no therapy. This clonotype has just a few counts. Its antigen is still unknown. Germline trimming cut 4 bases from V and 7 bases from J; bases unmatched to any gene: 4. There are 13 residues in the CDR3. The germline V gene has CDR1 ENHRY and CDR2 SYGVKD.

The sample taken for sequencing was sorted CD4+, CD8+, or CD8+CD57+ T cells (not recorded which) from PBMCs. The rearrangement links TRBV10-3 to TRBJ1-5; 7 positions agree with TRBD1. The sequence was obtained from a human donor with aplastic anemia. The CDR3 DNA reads TGTGCCATCAGTGTTGGGACAGAACAGCCCCAGCATTTT. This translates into CAISVGTEQPQHF.